This is a list of T cell receptor beta chains from one sample in a study of blood T cell repertoires in COVID-19. Method: immunoSEQ multiplex PCR; TCRdb's copy keeps in-frame clones and lacks some. The sample comprises 70,000 to 100,000 clones, around 82% of which are singletons, and 6.5% to 8.5% rests with the top ten. The sample taken for sequencing was peripheral blood. The receptors come from a man aged 50 to 60 with active or convalescent COVID-19. Each CDR3 is given with its conserved first and last residue. The D gene is left open where the match is weak. Size values are once, few and many counts, or a class for expanded clones, and some rows have none.

-	TRBV24-1	TRBD2	TRBJ2-3	TGTGCCACCAGTGATTTTAAACTAGCGGGGGGGCCAGATACGCAGTATTTT	CATSDFKLAGGPDTQYF
-	TRBV7-6	-	TRBJ2-1	TGTGCCAGCAGCTTAGGCCAGGGAGGAAATGAGCAGTTCTTC	CASSLGQGGNEQFF
-	TRBV7-2	TRBD2	TRBJ2-1	TGTGCCAGCAGCTTAGGGCGGCTAGCGGGCTTTTACAATGAGCAGTTCTTC	CASSLGRLAGFYNEQFF
-	TRBV30	-	TRBJ2-1	TGTGCCTGGAGGGTCGGCTCCTACAATGAGCAGTTCTTC	CAWRVGSYNEQFF
few	TRBV5-1	-	TRBJ2-1	TGCGCCAGTTCGTCACAGACCTTCTCCTACAATGAGCAGTTCTTC	CASSSQTFSYNEQFF
few	TRBV2	-	TRBJ2-5	TGTGCCAGCAGTGAAGCGCTACTCCTCCCGGGAGCAGAGACCCAGTACTTC	CASSEALLLPGAETQYF
-	TRBV25-1	-	TRBJ1-2	TGTGCCAGCACGAGGGCCGAAGGCCATGGCTACACCTTC	CASTRAEGHGYTF
once	TRBV24-1	-	TRBJ2-3	TGTGCCACCAGAGACTCTACAGATACGCAGTATTTT	CATRDSTDTQYF
-	TRBV13	-	TRBJ1-1	TGTGCCAGCTCGTCGAGCACTGAAGCTTTCTTT	CASSSSTEAFF
-	TRBV5-6	-	TRBJ2-7	TGTGCCAGCAGCTTGACAGGCCTTGGAGAGCAGTACTTC	CASSLTGLGEQYF
-	TRBV18	TRBD1	TRBJ1-1	TGTGCCAGCTCACCACTTCAGACAGGGATGAACACTGAAGCTTTCTTT	CASSPLQTGMNTEAFF
-	TRBV6-1	-	TRBJ1-2	TGTGCCAGCAGTGAAGCGCAACAGACTGGCTACACCTTC	CASSEAQQTGYTF
-	TRBV28	TRBD1	TRBJ1-5	TGTGCCAGCAATTTGGGTGGACAGGGGAGGGATCAGCCCCAGCATTTT	CASNLGGQGRDQPQHF
once	TRBV15	TRBD1	TRBJ1-2	TGTGCCACCAGCAGAGAGTCAGGGGGCCGCGGGACCTTC	CATSRESGGRGTF
few	TRBV7-2	TRBD2	TRBJ2-5	TGTGCCAGCAGCTTAGAGGCTAGCGGGGGTTATAGGGAGACCCAGTACTTC	CASSLEASGGYRETQYF
-	TRBV9	TRBD2	TRBJ2-3	TGTGCCAGCAGCGTCGATGCGGGGGGGAACGCAGATACGCAGTATTTT	CASSVDAGGNADTQYF
-	TRBV6-1	-	TRBJ2-4	TGTGCCAGCAGTGAAAGGCCCCGGGCAGGGCCCAACATTCAGTACTTC	CASSERPRAGPNIQYF
once	TRBV3-1/TRBV3-2	-	TRBJ1-6	TGTGCCAGCAGCCGGACCGGGCCGGAGGGTTCACCCCTCCACTTT	CASSRTGPEGSPLHF
-	TRBV9	TRBD1	TRBJ1-1	TGTGCCAGCAGCTCTGACAGGGCTGGTGAAGCTTTCTTT	CASSSDRAGEAFF
-	TRBV10-3	-	TRBJ1-4	TGTGCCATCAGTGAGAGTTGGGGGGCTAATGAAAAACTGTTTTTT	CAISESWGANEKLFF
-	TRBV9	TRBD1	TRBJ1-1	TGTGCCAGCAGCGTAGAGGGACAGACTGAAGCTTTCTTT	CASSVEGQTEAFF
-	TRBV5-1	-	TRBJ2-5	TGCGCCAGCAGCGTACAGCCCATCCAAGAGACCCAGTACTTC	CASSVQPIQETQYF
-	TRBV10-3	TRBD1	TRBJ2-1	TGTGCCATCAGCAAGCCGGACAGGGGGAATGAGCAGTTCTTC	CAISKPDRGNEQFF
few	TRBV2	-	TRBJ1-1	TGTGCCACGTCCGGGGATCGTTTTAACACTGAAGCTTTCTTT	CATSGDRFNTEAFF
-	TRBV20-1	TRBD1	TRBJ1-1	TGCAGTGCTAGTCTGACAGGGATAGGCACTGAAGCTTTCTTT	CSASLTGIGTEAFF
-	TRBV6-1	TRBD2	TRBJ2-3	TGTGCCAGCAGTTGGGAGGGAAGGGATACGCAGTATTTT	CASSWEGRDTQYF
-	TRBV7-2	TRBD1	TRBJ1-1	TGTGCCAGCATCTCTTCGGGACAGGGGGACACTGAAGCTTTCTTT	CASISSGQGDTEAFF
-	TRBV19	-	TRBJ1-6	TGTGCCAGTAGCCCCCAGTTCAATTCACCCCTCCACTTT	CASSPQFNSPLHF
-	TRBV19	-	TRBJ1-4	TGTGCCAGTAGTATCGACCCCGGACAGAGTGAAAAACTGTTTTTT	CASSIDPGQSEKLFF
-	TRBV28	TRBD1	TRBJ1-2	TGTGCCACCAATGCGTTAGACAGGGATGGCTACACCTTC	CATNALDRDGYTF
-	TRBV28	TRBD1	TRBJ1-2	TGTGCCAGCAGAGGGACAGGGTATGGCTACACCTTC	CASRGTGYGYTF
-	TRBV2	-	TRBJ1-6	TGTGCCAGCAGGACAGCCCTTTCTAATTCACCCCTCCACTTT	CASRTALSNSPLHF